The 27 T cell receptor beta chains presented below share a single source sample, sequenced in a study of T cells in Graves' hyperthyroidism and ophthalmopathy. TCR beta CDR3 regions were amplified from RNA. The TCR CDR3 first-round RT-PCR relied on the HTBI primer set. TCRdb re-called the multiplex PCR reads with MiXCR, one entry per CDR3 protein. Altogether approximately 490,000 distinct CDR3 sequences are present, 22% being singletons, with the ten largest covering about half. The sample taken for sequencing was blood. The receptors were gathered from a woman aged 70-85 years with Graves' ophthalmopathy.

This clonotype was seen a handful of times. The chain recombines TRBV4-1 with TRBJ2-7, with a possible D match to TRBD1 (6 bases). The CDR3 length is 14 residues. V gave up 4 bases and J gave up 3 bases, with 13 bases separating them. The germline gives CDR1 MGHRA, CDR2 YSYEKL. CDR3 sequence: CASSPRQEVYEQYF. The DNA for the CDR3 is TGCGCCAGCAGCCCCAGACAGGAAGTCTACGAGCAGTACTTC.

J is TRBJ1-1 and V is TRBV18, with D possibly matching TRBD1 (6 bases). V lost 6 bases and J 3 bases, leaving 17 bases between the germline ends. Germline lookup yields CDR1 KGHSH and CDR2 LQKENI. This CDR3 spans 15 amino acids. CDR3 residues: CASSQQGARDTEAFF. The CDR3 DNA is TGTGCCAGCTCTCAACAGGGTGCCCGGGACACTGAAGCTTTCTTT.

This clonotype has more than one count but fewer than ten. The chain couples TRBV27 to TRBJ2-2; 7 bases align to TRBD2. CDR3 length: 15 residues. Germline CDR1 MNHEY, CDR2 SMNVEV (reference sequence). V lost 5 bases to trimming and J lost 1 base; unmatched junction nucleotides: 4. This CDR3 reads CASSLWGGNTGELFF. The CDR3 region has the DNA TGTGCCAGCAGTCTATGGGGGGGGAACACCGGGGAGCTGTTTTTT.

A few counts support this clonotype. The CDR3 loop is CASSLDPVIYNEQFF. CDR3 DNA sequence: TGCGCCAGCAGCTTGGACCCGGTTATTTACAATGAGCAGTTCTTC. The J gene is TRBJ2-1, the V gene TRBV5-1, with D unresolved. The CDR3 has 15 amino acids. V lost 0 bases to trimming and J lost 4 bases, with 11 bases between them. Per germline, CDR1 SGHRS and CDR2 YFSETQ.

This clonotype was counted ten times or more. The gene calls are TRBV2 and TRBJ2-3, with D perhaps being TRBD1 or TRBD2 (5 bases each). The V end was cut by 4 bases, the J end by 1 base, with 12 bases between. Per the germline V gene, CDR1 is SNHLY and CDR2 is FYNNEI. The CDR3 runs to 15 residues. CDR3 sequence (DNA): TGTGCCAGCAGTGTTCCCATGGGGGGCACAGATACGCAGTATTTT. Amino acids: CASSVPMGGTDTQYF.

This clonotype was seen just once. The chain carries TRBV20-1 and TRBJ2-1; D may be TRBD2 (6 bases). The CDR3 spans 14 residues. The ends were cut back, 7 bases at V and 8 bases at J, with 21 bases in the middle. Germline V lookup: CDR1 DFQATT, CDR2 SNEGSKA (reference sequence). CDR3: CSGSPGSSSDEQFF. The CDR3, as DNA: TGCAGTGGCTCCCCCGGGAGTAGCAGCGATGAGCAGTTCTTC.

This clonotype was seen ten or more times. V and J are TRBV11-2 and TRBJ2-1; 9 bases are a match to TRBD2. CDR1 is SGHAT, CDR2 FQNNGV, per germline. The CDR3 spans 16 residues. The junction had 9 bases not matched to a gene; V was cut back by 4 bases and J by 5 bases. CDR3 coding DNA: TGTGCCAGCAGCTCCCTAGGACTAGCGACCAACAATGAGCAGTTCTTC. Encoded protein: CASSSLGLATNNEQFF.

The chain employs TRBV10-3 and TRBJ2-6, with TRBD1 matching over 8 bases. The J segment lost 5 bases and the V segment lost 7 bases, leaving 13 bases of the junction unmatched. The germline gives CDR1 ENHRY, CDR2 SYGVKD. The CDR3 sequence is 17 residues long. CDR3 sequence (DNA): TGTGCCATCAACCGGGACAGGACCTCAGAACGGGCCAACGTCCTGACTTTC. Its protein is CAINRDRTSERANVLTF.

The chain joins TRBV20-1 to TRBJ2-1; 14 nucleotides line up with TRBD2. CDR1 DFQATT and CDR2 SNEGSKA come from the germline V gene (reference sequence). CDR3 length: 16 residues. Losses at the gene ends were 6 bases for V and 10 bases for J; bases not matched to a gene: 14. The CDR3 nucleotides read TGCAGTGCAAAAAGTTGGACTAGCGGGAGGCTTTGGGAGCAGTTCTTC. The encoded protein is CSAKSWTSGRLWEQFF.

This clonotype showed up many times. The chain carries TRBV7-2 and TRBJ2-2, with D possibly being TRBD1 (5 bases). Trimming took off 0 bases at V and 8 bases at J, with 13 bases between the two ends. This CDR3 spans 15 amino acids. In germline, CDR1 is SGHTA, CDR2 FQGNSA. CDR3 bases: TGTGCCAGCAGCTTAGCGCCCAGGGCAGAAGGGGAGCTGTTTTTT. This sequence encodes CASSLAPRAEGELFF.

This clonotype has more than one count but fewer than ten. The rearrangement uses TRBV12-5 and TRBJ2-1, with D uncertain. Germline V CDR1 and CDR2: LGHNT, FRNRAP. Trimming took 1 base from V and 4 from J, leaving 2 bases between them. The length of the CDR3 is 12 residues. CDR3 nucleotides: TGTGCTAGTGGTTTGGCTTACAATGAGCAGTTCTTC. Encoded protein: CASGLAYNEQFF.

The J gene is TRBJ2-2, the V gene TRBV20-1, with a tentative D call TRBD1 (5 bases). There are 14 residues in the CDR3. Germline V CDR1 and CDR2: DFQATT, SNEGSKA (reference sequence). V was trimmed by 4 bases and J by 4 bases, leaving 13 bases between them. The CDR3 here is CSAMAGRGTGELFF. Written as DNA, the CDR3 is TGCAGTGCTATGGCAGGGCGCGGCACCGGGGAGCTGTTTTTT.

This clonotype was seen a handful of times. The CDR3 DNA sequence: TGTGCCAGCAGTTCCGGGGGGGCCGACGACAATGAGCAGTTCTTC. Its protein product is CASSSGGADDNEQFF. This chain joins TRBV28 and TRBJ2-1; 8 nucleotides line up with TRBD2. CDR3 size: 15 residues. The ends lost 4 bases at V and 5 bases at J; junction bases unmatched: 7. Looked up from germline, CDR1 is MDHEN and CDR2 is SYDVKM. Variable domain in full (rest from reference TRBV28 and TRBJ2-1): DVKVTQSSRYLVKRTGEKVFLECVQDMDHENMFWYRQDPGLGLRLIYFSYDVKMKEKGDIPEGYSVSREKKERFSLILESASTNQTSMYLCASSSGGADDNEQFFGPGTRLTVL.

This clonotype was picked up a small number of times. This chain connects TRBV6-1 to TRBJ1-2, with a possible D match to TRBD1 (6 bases). In germline, CDR1 is MNHNS, CDR2 SASEGT. The CDR3 has 11 residues. Trimming shortened V by 10 bases and J by 6 bases, and 12 bases separated the two germline ends. The CDR3 DNA reads TGTGCCACCTTACAGGGAAATGGCTACACCTTC. As protein: CATLQGNGYTF.

This clonotype was observed at least ten times. CDR3 in amino acids: CASSSGQVRDEQFF. Written as DNA, the CDR3 is TGCGCCAGCAGCTCGGGACAGGTTAGGGATGAGCAGTTCTTC. The chain recombines TRBV5-1 with TRBJ2-1; 8 bases match TRBD1. The CDR3 has 14 residues. The ends lost 3 bases at V and 8 bases at J; junction bases unmatched: 7. Germline loops: CDR1 SGHRS, CDR2 YFSETQ.

This chain links TRBV20-1 with TRBJ2-7, with D maybe TRBD2 (5 bases). V lost 3 bases and J lost 5, with 20 bases in between. The V gene's germline CDR1 is DFQATT and CDR2 SNEGSKA (reference sequence). The CDR3 length is 15 residues. CDR3 protein: CSARLPAGYVDEQYF. CDR3 bases: TGCAGTGCTAGGCTCCCGGCGGGCTACGTTGACGAGCAGTACTTC.

This clonotype was counted many times. The genes are TRBV12-3 or TRBV12-4 and TRBJ2-7; no clear D gene. This CDR3 region has 13 residues. Trimming stripped 6 bases from V and 0 bases from J, with 9 bases between. CDR3 sequence reads: CASRRSTSYEQYF. The CDR3 bases are TGTGCCAGCAGACGAAGCACCTCCTACGAGCAGTACTTC.

This clonotype was observed a handful of times. This chain joins TRBV12-3 or TRBV12-4 and TRBJ1-1; D gene unclear. Trimming left V 2 bases short and J 4 bases short, with 11 bases between. The CDR3 consists of 14 residues. CDR3 sequence reads: CASSLRGEGTEAFF. DNA for the CDR3: TGTGCCAGCAGTTTACGGGGAGAGGGCACTGAAGCTTTCTTT.

This clonotype occurred a few times. This chain joins TRBV29-1 and TRBJ2-1; 8 bases map to TRBD1. V lost 2 bases, J lost 6 bases, and 15 bases stayed unmatched. CDR3 length: 17 residues. Germline V gives CDR1 SQVTM, CDR2 ANQGSEA. CDR3 region: CSVELARQQGASNEQFF. The CDR3 DNA reads TGCAGCGTTGAATTGGCTAGGCAGCAGGGGGCAAGCAATGAGCAGTTCTTC.

The sample holds many counts of this clonotype. The chain uses TRBV3-1 and TRBJ1-1; possibly TRBD1 for D (6 bases). CDR1 is LGHDT, CDR2 YNNKEL, per germline (reference sequence). The CDR3 has 15 residues. V was clipped by 5 bases and J by 3 bases, with 16 bases between them. In DNA form, the CDR3 reads TGTGCCAGCAGCTTTACGGTCCGGGGGCACACTGAAGCTTTCTTT. Its translation is CASSFTVRGHTEAFF.

About this clonotype itself: No conserved phenylalanine or tryptophan is present at the end of the CDR3, so a read error is the likely explanation. The chain combines TRBV19 with TRBJ1-2, with D unresolved. The germline gives CDR1 LNHDA, CDR2 SQIVND (reference sequence). This CDR3 comprises 12 residues. Trimming removed 9 bases from V and 2 bases from J, with 10 bases in between. CDR3 protein: CARPTGNYGYTL. The CDR3 DNA sequence: TGTGCCAGACCAACGGGAAACTATGGCTACACCCTC.

The rearrangement links TRBV12-3 or TRBV12-4 to TRBJ1-5; D might be TRBD1 (6 bases). The CDR3 spans 14 residues. Trimming removed 6 bases at V and 6 bases at J, with 15 bases between. CDR3: CASRTGTPSQPQHF. The CDR3 DNA reads TGTGCCAGCAGAACCGGGACACCGAGTCAGCCCCAGCATTTT.

This sequence joins TRBV10-2 and TRBJ1-4; weak D call: TRBD1 (6 bases). V was cut by 8 bases and J by 7 bases, with 14 bases left in between. Germline V CDR1 and CDR2: WSHSY, SAAADI. This CDR3 comprises 13 residues. The chain's CDR3 is CASVGGAREKLFF. CDR3 nucleotide sequence: TGCGCCAGCGTAGGGGGGGCACGTGAAAAACTGTTTTTT.

This clonotype was observed many times. V gene TRBV27 combines with J gene TRBJ2-1, with TRBD1 identical over 8 bases. The V gene end was trimmed by 5 bases and the J gene end by 4 bases; junction bases not matched to a gene: 13. The length of the CDR3 is 17 residues. CDR1 and CDR2 from the germline V gene are MNHEY and SMNVEV (reference sequence). This CDR3 is CASSPYPDRGGYNEQFF. The CDR3 nucleotides read TGTGCCAGCAGTCCCTACCCCGACAGGGGTGGATACAATGAGCAGTTCTTC.

This clonotype was counted only a few times. The chain couples TRBV7-8 to TRBJ2-3; 9 bases match TRBD1. CDR3 length equals 17 residues. Germline V gives CDR1 SGHVS, CDR2 FQNEAQ. The V segment lost 2 bases and the J segment 1 base; nucleotides outside the gene matches: 7. The CDR3, as DNA: TGTGCCAGCAGCTTATCCCGGACAGGGGTTCGCACAGATACGCAGTATTTT. Residues: CASSLSRTGVRTDTQYF.

CDR3 sequence (DNA): TGTGCCTGGAGGGAGGCAGGGGCCTCTGGAAACACCATATATTTT. It specifies CAWREAGASGNTIYF. This chain uses TRBV30 with TRBJ1-3; D possibly corresponds to TRBD1 (6 bases). Trimming shortened V by 3 bases and J by 0 bases, and 12 bases separated the two germline ends. Germline V gene sequence: CDR1 GTSNPN, CDR2 SVGIG (reference sequence). This CDR3 has 15 residues.

This clonotype was detected only a few times. The chain has TRBV5-1 and TRBJ2-1; 14 nucleotides agree with TRBD2. The germline V gene encodes CDR1 SGHRS and CDR2 YFSETQ. There are 14 residues in the CDR3. J lost 9 bases, V lost 7 bases, and 6 bases had no gene match. The CDR3 loop is CASQGLAGGSEQFF. CDR3 nucleotides: TGCGCCAGCCAAGGACTAGCGGGAGGTTCTGAGCAGTTCTTC.